These 28 T cell receptor beta chains originate from one sample sequenced in a study of T cells expressing NK-cell markers. TCRdb re-called the 5' RACE reads; every CDR3 protein appears as one record, without DNA. The sample features some 440,000 distinct CDR3 sequences, with over 1.1% in its top ten. The sequenced sample was blood T cells: a sorted CD56 or NKG2C T cell subset, CD4+ or CD8+ T cells, or bulk PBMC T cells (not recorded which). The receptor source for this set is a woman aged 45-65 years in good health.

The chain links TRBV27 to TRBJ1-1. The germline gives CDR1 MNHEY, CDR2 SMNVEV (reference sequence). This CDR3 comprises 14 residues. CDR3: CASSLQSRNTEAFF.

This chain uses TRBV18 with TRBJ2-1; with no DNA, the TCRdb D assignment of TRBD2 cannot be verified. CDR1 KGHSH and CDR2 LQKENI come from the germline V gene. The CDR3 loop spans 16 amino acids. CDR3: CASSPPSPGTYNEQFF.

The rearrangement joins TRBV25-1 to TRBJ2-3; lacking DNA, the TRBD1 call made by TCRdb goes unchecked. Germline V CDR1 and CDR2: MGHDK, SYGVNS. CDR3 length: 13 residues. CDR3 region: CASKGQSTDTQYF.

V gene TRBV30 combines with J gene TRBJ2-1; checking the TCRdb D call of TRBD2 is not possible without DNA. The CDR3 contains 13 residues. Per germline, CDR1 GTSNPN and CDR2 SVGIG (reference sequence). The CDR3 protein is CALEREGYNEQFF. The full variable domain, with the rest looked up from reference TRBV30 and TRBJ2-1, is SQTIHQWPATLVQPVGSPLSLECTVEGTSNPNLYWYRQAAGRGLQLLFYSVGIGQISSEVPQNLSASRPQDRQFILSSKKLLLSDSGFYLCALEREGYNEQFFGPGTRLTVL.

The genes are TRBV5-5 and TRBJ1-1. Germline values: CDR1 SGHKS, CDR2 YYEKEE (reference sequence). CDR3 length: 13 residues. Here the CDR3 reads CASSWEMNTEAFF.

The genes are TRBV7-2 and TRBJ2-3. Germline V CDR1 and CDR2: SGHTA, FQGNSA. The CDR3 covers 17 residues. CDR3 sequence reads: CASSLGGSLASTDTQYF.

V is TRBV5-1 and J is TRBJ2-1; TCRdb gives TRBD2 as the D gene, but with no DNA this cannot be confirmed. Germline CDR1 SGHRS, CDR2 YFSETQ. The CDR3 consists of 14 residues. The CDR3: CASSLREWRDEQFF.

The V and J genes are TRBV20-1 and TRBJ2-3; TCRdb picks TRBD2, but there is no DNA to check that call. Germline CDR1 reads DFQATT; CDR2 reads SNEGSKA (reference sequence). The CDR3 consists of 17 residues. The CDR3 is CSAKSWTSGKSTDTQYF.

The V call is TRBV12-3 or TRBV12-4, the J call TRBJ1-3; lacking DNA, the TRBD1 call made by TCRdb goes unchecked. CDR3 length: 16 residues. CDR3 loop: CASSFLGTFSGNTIYF.

The chain employs TRBV6-5 and TRBJ1-1. The CDR3 contains 16 residues. The germline gives CDR1 MNHEY, CDR2 SVGAGI. The CDR3: CASSLRHSPRDTEAFF.

CDR3 region: CSARDLPLAGVRETQYF. The rearrangement joins TRBV20-1 to TRBJ2-5; TCRdb's D call, TRBD2, is unchecked because there is no DNA. Germline V CDR1 and CDR2: DFQATT, SNEGSKA (reference sequence). The CDR3 consists of 17 residues.

V is TRBV20-1 and J is TRBJ1-1; without DNA, the TCRdb call of TRBD1 cannot be checked. CDR3 length: 14 residues. Per the germline V gene, CDR1 is DFQATT and CDR2 is SNEGSKA (reference sequence). CDR3 in amino acids: CSARESSGTLGAFF.

The rearrangement uses TRBV20-1 and TRBJ2-1; TCRdb's D call of TRBD1 is untestable without DNA. Germline lookup yields CDR1 DFQATT and CDR2 SNEGSKA (reference sequence). CDR3 length equals 14 residues. The CDR3 is CSANGRRQNDEQFF.

J is TRBJ2-1 and V is TRBV4-1; TCRdb returns TRBD2, unconfirmable since there is no DNA. Germline-derived CDR1 and CDR2 are MGHRA and YSYEKL. CDR3 length equals 15 residues. This chain's CDR3 is CASSQVGLAVDEQFF.

The J gene is TRBJ2-1, the V gene TRBV21-1. TRBV21-1 is termed a pseudogene. This CDR3 has 15 residues. The chain's CDR3 is CASSTFSWIRNEQFF.

This rearrangement joins TRBV20-1 to TRBJ1-5; TCRdb outputs TRBD1, but without DNA this stays unchecked. The CDR3 runs 14 residues. The germline CDR1 and CDR2 sequences are DFQATT and SNEGSKA (reference sequence). CDR3 residues: CSAQGGQLNQPQHF.

The chain uses TRBV6-1 and TRBJ1-1; TCRdb calls TRBD1, which cannot be checked without DNA. The CDR3 totals 16 residues. From germline, CDR1 is MNHNS and CDR2 SASEGT. CDR3 in amino acids: CASSDPGGSRGTEAFF.

This sequence joins TRBV11-2 and TRBJ2-5; no DNA is available, so the TRBD1 call from TCRdb remains unchecked. CDR1 is SGHAT and CDR2 is FQNNGV in the germline V gene. The length of the CDR3 is 14 residues. CDR3 in amino acids: CASSFRGTGETQYF.

This chain links TRBV20-1 with TRBJ2-1; with no DNA, the TCRdb D assignment of TRBD2 cannot be verified. This CDR3 comprises 13 residues. Per the germline V gene, CDR1 is DFQATT and CDR2 is SNEGSKA (reference sequence). The CDR3 loop is CSASSGREFEQFF.

The chain is built from TRBV12-3 or TRBV12-4 and TRBJ2-2. This CDR3 has 12 residues. The CDR3 spells CASSFTAGELFF.

The CDR3: CASRTGGERPPQFF. This chain uses TRBV6-2 or TRBV6-3 with TRBJ2-1; TCRdb proposes TRBD1, but this gene call is untestable without DNA. The germline V gene has CDR1 MNHEY and CDR2 SVGEGT. The CDR3 totals 14 residues.

The chain uses TRBV20-1 and TRBJ1-5; as DNA is missing, the TRBD1 call by TCRdb cannot be tested. The CDR3 extends over 14 amino acids. From germline, CDR1 is DFQATT and CDR2 SNEGSKA (reference sequence). This CDR3 reads CSARRRTGSQPQHF.

The chain joins TRBV7-9 to TRBJ2-3; TCRdb's assignment of TRBD1 cannot be checked, as there is no DNA. CDR1 SEHNR and CDR2 FQNEAQ come from the germline V gene (reference sequence). The CDR3 has 15 residues. CDR3 in amino acids: CASSSPGGSTDTQYF.

The rearrangement uses TRBV4-1 and TRBJ2-7; checking the TCRdb D call of TRBD2 is not possible without DNA. Germline values: CDR1 MGHRA, CDR2 YSYEKL. This CDR3 has 15 amino acids. CDR3 sequence reads: CASSQVSGYTYEQYF.

This rearrangement joins TRBV29-1 to TRBJ2-6. The CDR3 is made up of 12 amino acids. The germline gives CDR1 SQVTM, CDR2 ANQGSEA. The CDR3 is CSVSSGANVLTF.

This chain joins TRBV30 and TRBJ1-1; lacking DNA, the TRBD1 call made by TCRdb goes unchecked. Germline values: CDR1 GTSNPN, CDR2 SVGIG (reference sequence). The CDR3 loop spans 15 amino acids. CDR3 in amino acids: CAWSVRGVRDTEAFF.

V gene TRBV15 combines with J gene TRBJ2-1; TCRdb reports TRBD2, a call that lacks DNA to check it against. The length of the CDR3 is 19 residues. Germline CDR1 is LNHNV and CDR2 is YYDKDF (reference sequence). The CDR3 sequence: CATSRAGTSGRAFESEQFF.

V usage is TRBV19 and J usage is TRBJ2-2. CDR1 and CDR2 (germline): LNHDA, SQIVND (reference sequence). The CDR3 has 17 amino acids. CDR3 loop: CASSIPRQFSDTGELFF.